This TCR beta chain was recorded in a study of T cell responses to AZD1222 COVID-19 vaccine. Repertoires were generated with immunoSEQ multiplex PCR, while TCRdb's copy carries only in-frame clones and drops some. The repertoire holds tens of thousands of clones, with around 81% as singletons. The germline V and J ends were trimmed by 0 bases and 6 bases, with 6 bases remaining between them. This CDR3 is built from 13 residues. The germline V gene has CDR1 LGHDT and CDR2 YNNKEL (reference sequence). Sequences were derived from peripheral blood, sampled 28 days after the second AZD1222 dose. This clonotype was obtained from an adult who received the AZD1222 COVID-19 vaccine. The chain uses TRBV3-1 (or the pseudogene TRBV3-2) and TRBJ1-5; D unresolved. CDR3 DNA: TGTGCCAGCAGCCAAGACCGGAGTCAGCCCCAGCATTTT. Translation gives CASSQDRSQPQHF.